This TCR beta chain was captured in a study of blood T cell repertoires in COVID-19. Study-level background: Samples came from the United States, Italy and Spain, spanning acute and convalescent COVID-19. Sources were T cells, B-cell-depleted T cells, or PBMCs; the material itself was cDNA or gDNA.

Authors' analysis steps: Reference gene primer amplification gave nucleated cell count estimates. Method: immunoSEQ multiplex PCR; TCRdb's copy keeps in-frame clones and lacks some. That table furnishes V, J and clone size, whereas the DNA furnished D and trimming. This table has roughly 240,000 clones, 82% appearing once. Germline V gene lookup returns CDR1 LNHDA and CDR2 SQIVND (reference sequence). There are 13 residues in the CDR3. Between the trimmed V and J ends, which lost 4 bases and 4 bases, there was a span of 8 bases. The TCR comes from a woman in her 70s with acute or convalescent COVID-19. Sequencing was performed on peripheral blood. The chain links TRBV19 to TRBJ1-3, with a possible D match to TRBD1 (6 bases). CDR3 region: CASSRTAGNTIYF. The CDR3 DNA sequence: TGTGCCAGTAGTAGGACAGCCGGAAACACCATATATTTT. Supplemented by reference TRBV19 and TRBJ1-3, the full variable domain reads DGGITQSPKYLFRKEGQNVTLSCEQNLNHDAMYWYRQDPGQGLRLIYYSQIVNDFQKGDIAEGYSVSREKKESFPLTVTSAQKNPTAFYLCASSRTAGNTIYFGEGSWLTVV.